This passage covers 24 T cell receptor beta chains from one sample sequenced in a study of response to subunit inactivated influenza vaccine. TCRdb reprocessed the RT-PCR reads via MiXCR and lists one record per CDR3 protein. In the table there are approximately 700,000 distinct CDR3 sequences, approximately 14% of which are singletons. The starting material was PBMCs from blood, obtained roughly 15 days before vaccination. Receptors were obtained from a man aged 45-65 years who received an inactivated influenza vaccine.

V usage is TRBV12-3 or TRBV12-4 and J usage is TRBJ2-4, with a possible D match to TRBD2 (5 bases). The CDR3 is 15 residues long. Trimming shortened V by 5 bases and J by 8 bases, and 19 bases separated the two germline ends. In nucleotides, the CDR3 is TGTGCCAGCAGTGACCGTCGGCCCGCCGGGGACATTCAGTACTTC. Residues: CASSDRRPAGDIQYF.

The V gene is TRBV5-1, the J gene TRBJ2-2; maybe TRBD1 (5 bases). Germline-derived CDR1 and CDR2 are SGHRS and YFSETQ. V lost 4 bases and J lost 2, with 9 bases in between. The CDR3 has 14 amino acids. CDR3 region: CASSTGHNTGELFF. CDR3 nucleotides: TGCGCCAGCAGCACCGGACACAACACCGGGGAGCTGTTTTTT.

This clonotype was detected a few times. The CDR3 nucleotides are TGTGCCAGCAGTACGGGGGGCGCGAGCACCGGGGAGCTGTTTTTT. As protein: CASSTGGASTGELFF. The chain uses TRBV2 and TRBJ2-2; maybe TRBD2 (7 bases). Germline CDR1 SNHLY, CDR2 FYNNEI. The V end was cut by 5 bases, the J end by 4 bases, with 14 bases between. There are 15 residues in the CDR3.

This clonotype was detected a few times. The rearrangement uses TRBV6-1 and TRBJ1-1, with D hard to call. Germline V lookup: CDR1 MNHNS, CDR2 SASEGT. This CDR3 comprises 13 residues. With 6 bases removed from V and 0 bases from J, the gap between germline ends came to 8 bases. As DNA, the CDR3 is TGTGCCAGCAGGAAAGGATTGAACACTGAAGCTTTCTTT. Translated: CASRKGLNTEAFF.

The rearrangement joins TRBV6-1 to TRBJ2-7; D is ambiguous. Trimming pared 0 bases from V and 2 bases from J, leaving 5 bases between. Germline V CDR1 and CDR2: MNHNS, SASEGT. The CDR3 is made up of 13 amino acids. The CDR3 coding sequence is TGTGCCAGCAGTGAAGCTACTACCTACGAGCAGTACTTC. This codes for CASSEATTYEQYF.

This clonotype was seen at least ten times. The J gene is TRBJ2-3, the V gene TRBV12-3 or TRBV12-4; D uncertain. V was clipped by 0 bases and J by 2 bases, with 6 bases between them. The CDR3 has 14 amino acids. The CDR3 DNA reads TGTGCCAGCAGTTTAGCGGGGATCACAGATACGCAGTATTTT. Translated, it gives CASSLAGITDTQYF.

This clonotype was seen more than once but under ten times. The CDR3 here is CASSPGSGVGYGYTF. The CDR3 DNA reads TGCGCCAGCAGTCCCGGTTCGGGGGTCGGCTATGGCTACACCTTC. The chain links TRBV5-1 to TRBJ1-2, with a tentative D call TRBD1 (5 bases). Germline V CDR1 and CDR2: SGHRS, YFSETQ. The CDR3 sequence is 15 residues long. Trimming removed 5 bases from V and 4 bases from J, with 18 bases in between.

The chain carries TRBV4-2 and TRBJ2-2, with D perhaps assigned TRBD1 or TRBD2 (5 bases each). V dropped 3 bases and J dropped 1 base, with 12 bases sitting between them. The germline V gene has CDR1 LGHNA and CDR2 YNFKEQ. The CDR3 length is 16 residues. CDR3 amino acids: CASSHTRGGNTGELFF. As DNA, the CDR3 is TGTGCCAGCAGCCACACGAGGGGTGGGAACACCGGGGAGCTGTTTTTT.

This clonotype was detected ten times or more. This sequence joins TRBV12-3 or TRBV12-4 and TRBJ2-7, with D hard to call. Trimming stripped 3 bases from V and 3 bases from J, with 6 bases between. This CDR3 spans 12 amino acids. The CDR3 loop is CASSFSGYEQYF. The CDR3 DNA reads TGTGCCAGCAGTTTCTCGGGCTACGAGCAGTACTTC.

This clonotype was recorded many times. The chain combines TRBV7-9 with TRBJ2-2, with 9 bases that match TRBD2. Unmatched junction bases numbered 2, after V lost 3 bases and J lost 3 bases. CDR3 length equals 15 residues. The germline CDR1 and CDR2 sequences are SEHNR and FQNEAQ (reference sequence). CDR3 residues: CASSLTSGDTGELFF. In DNA, the CDR3 is TGTGCCAGCAGCTTGACTAGCGGAGACACCGGGGAGCTGTTTTTT.

This clonotype was counted only a few times. In DNA form, the CDR3 reads TGCGCCAGCAGCCAAGCTCGGGCGGGACTGGTGTATGGCTACACCTTC. Its protein product is CASSQARAGLVYGYTF. The chain has TRBV4-1 and TRBJ1-2; possible D gene TRBD1, 5 bases. The CDR3 length is 16 residues. Per germline, CDR1 MGHRA and CDR2 YSYEKL. V shed 1 base and J shed 5 bases, with 17 bases lying between them.

This chain uses TRBV2 with TRBJ2-7, with a possible D match to TRBD2 (7 bases). Trimming cost V 8 bases and J 3 bases, with 11 bases left between them. Germline CDR1 is SNHLY and CDR2 is FYNNEI. The CDR3 is made up of 12 amino acids. The CDR3 spells CASGLGGYEQYF. The CDR3 DNA is TGTGCCAGCGGACTAGGGGGCTACGAGCAGTACTTC.

In this sample, this clonotype turned up a few times. The chain has TRBV10-3 and TRBJ2-5; 9 bases match TRBD2. The CDR3 runs to 14 residues. Germline-derived CDR1 and CDR2 are ENHRY and SYGVKD. The ends lost 5 bases at V and 2 bases at J; junction bases unmatched: 3. The CDR3 protein is CAISTAGGQETQYF. The CDR3 coding sequence is TGTGCCATCAGTACGGCGGGGGGGCAAGAGACCCAGTACTTC.

This clonotype turned up a few times. V and J are TRBV4-3 and TRBJ2-1; 14 nucleotides align to TRBD2. Trimming removed 4 bases from V and 10 bases from J; junction bases left unmatched: 6. Germline V gives CDR1 LGHNA, CDR2 YSLEER. The CDR3 totals 15 residues. The CDR3 DNA reads TGCGCCAGCAGCCTCTCGGGACTAGCGGGGGCCGAGCAGTTCTTC. It yields the protein CASSLSGLAGAEQFF.

The chain employs TRBV12-3 or TRBV12-4 and TRBJ2-1; no definite D call. The CDR3 spans 15 residues. The V and J ends lost 0 bases and 4 bases respectively, with 10 bases between them. CDR3 DNA: TGTGCCAGCAGTTTAGCCTGGGATCCTTACAATGAGCAGTTCTTC. It codes for CASSLAWDPYNEQFF.

The table lists this clonotype with a few counts. V gene TRBV24-1 combines with J gene TRBJ2-3; 7 bases align to TRBD2. Germline assignment: CDR1 KGHDR and CDR2 SFDVKD. Unmatched junction bases numbered 5, after V lost 2 bases and J lost 4 bases. This CDR3 has 15 residues. The CDR3 sequence is CATSDSGGSPDTQYF. As DNA, the CDR3 is TGTGCCACCAGTGATTCGGGCGGGAGCCCAGATACGCAGTATTTT.

This clonotype was seen only a few times. The V and J genes are TRBV28 and TRBJ2-3, with D possibly matching TRBD1 (6 bases). Per the germline V gene, CDR1 is MDHEN and CDR2 is SYDVKM. V was cut by 4 bases and J by 0 bases, with 20 bases left in between. The length of the CDR3 is 18 residues. The CDR3 DNA sequence: TGTGCCAGCAGTTCCAACAGCCAGGGGCTAGCTAGCACAGATACGCAGTATTTT. Amino acids: CASSSNSQGLASTDTQYF.

Comments on this clonotype: One end of the junction does not line up with germline, which may come from a read error. V and J are TRBV12-3 or TRBV12-4 and TRBJ2-3; 12 positions agree with TRBD2. This CDR3 spans 13 amino acids. This CDR3 reads CASSLVLAGGLHF. The CDR3 DNA sequence: TGTGCCAGCAGTTTAGTTCTAGCGGGGGGGCTGCATTTT.

The chain carries TRBV20-1 and TRBJ1-1; 8 bases line up with TRBD1. After removal of 5 bases from V and 0 bases from J, the junction contained 8 bases not matched to a gene. The germline gives CDR1 DFQATT, CDR2 SNEGSKA (reference sequence). This CDR3 has 15 residues. The CDR3: CSAQGANLMNTEAFF. The CDR3 nucleotides are TGCAGTGCTCAGGGGGCCAATTTAATGAACACTGAAGCTTTCTTT.

This chain uses TRBV4-3 with TRBJ2-3, with TRBD1 as a possible D gene (6 bases). V lost 5 bases and J lost 6, with 15 bases in between. The length of the CDR3 is 14 residues. Germline loops: CDR1 LGHNA, CDR2 YSLEER. The CDR3 DNA follows: TGCGCCAGCAGCATTCAGGGGATGAAGGATACGCAGTATTTT. Amino acid sequence: CASSIQGMKDTQYF.

This clonotype has ten or more counts. The V and J genes are TRBV12-3 or TRBV12-4 and TRBJ1-5; 7 bases fit TRBD1. Trimming removed 6 bases from V and 5 bases from J; junction bases left unmatched: 7. The CDR3 contains 14 residues. The CDR3 DNA sequence: TGTGCCAGCAGGGGGAGGACAGGAGATCAGCCCCAGCATTTT. This translates into CASRGRTGDQPQHF.

Only a few counts were recorded for this clonotype. J is TRBJ2-5 and V is TRBV5-1; maybe TRBD2 (6 bases). CDR3 length: 13 amino acids. Germline V gene lookup returns CDR1 SGHRS and CDR2 YFSETQ. V lost 3 bases and J 7 bases, leaving 13 bases between the germline ends. The CDR3 DNA follows: TGCGCCAGCAGCTGGGAGGTGACTGGGACCCAGTACTTC. Residues: CASSWEVTGTQYF.

This clonotype was counted ten times or more. J is TRBJ1-1 and V is TRBV6-5; D might be TRBD1 (5 bases). Germline values: CDR1 MNHEY, CDR2 SVGAGI. With 0 bases removed from V and 10 bases from J, the gap between germline ends came to 18 bases. CDR3 length: 15 amino acids. The CDR3 DNA reads as TGTGCCAGCAGTTACTCGAATTCACAGGCCGCGAGAGCTTTCTTT. This codes for CASSYSNSQAARAFF.

The rearrangement links TRBV7-8 to TRBJ2-1, with a weak D call TRBD2 (6 bases). Germline V CDR1 and CDR2: SGHVS, FQNEAQ. The CDR3 length is 14 residues. The ends were cut back, 2 bases at V and 12 bases at J, with 17 bases in the middle. CDR3 sequence: CASSLFGARDLQFF. As DNA, the CDR3 is TGTGCCAGCAGCTTATTTGGGGCGCGGGATTTGCAGTTCTTC.